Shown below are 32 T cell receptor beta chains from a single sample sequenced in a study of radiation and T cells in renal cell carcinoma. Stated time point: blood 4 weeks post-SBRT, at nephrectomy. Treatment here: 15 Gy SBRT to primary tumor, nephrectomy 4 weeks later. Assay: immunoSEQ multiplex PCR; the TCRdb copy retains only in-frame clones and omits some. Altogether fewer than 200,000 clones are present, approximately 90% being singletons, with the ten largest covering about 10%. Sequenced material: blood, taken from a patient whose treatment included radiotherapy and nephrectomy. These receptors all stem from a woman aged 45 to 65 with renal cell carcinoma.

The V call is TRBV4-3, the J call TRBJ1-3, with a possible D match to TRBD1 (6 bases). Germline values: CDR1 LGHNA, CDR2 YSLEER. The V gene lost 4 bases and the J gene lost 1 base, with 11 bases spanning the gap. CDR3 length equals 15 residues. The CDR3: CASSPSRGSGNTIYF. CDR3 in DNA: TGCGCCAGCAGCCCGTCTAGGGGGTCTGGAAACACCATATATTTT.

The CDR3 DNA reads TGTGCCTGGAGTGTCGGGGCAGGGGGCGGGCAGCCCCAGCATTTT. As protein: CAWSVGAGGGQPQHF. This chain links TRBV30 with TRBJ1-5; 8 nucleotides match TRBD1. With 0 bases clipped from V and 7 bases from J, the junction kept 8 bases outside the gene matches. The CDR3 is 15 amino acids. CDR1 and CDR2 from the germline V gene are GTSNPN and SVGIG (reference sequence).

The CDR3: CASSLPTGGAGNTIYF. The DNA of the CDR3 is TGTGCCAGCAGCTTACCTACAGGGGGAGCTGGAAACACCATATATTTT. The chain recombines TRBV7-9 with TRBJ1-3; 8 nucleotides match TRBD1. V lost 2 bases, J lost 2 bases, and 5 bases stayed unmatched. There are 16 residues in the CDR3. In germline, CDR1 is SEHNR, CDR2 FQNEAQ (reference sequence).

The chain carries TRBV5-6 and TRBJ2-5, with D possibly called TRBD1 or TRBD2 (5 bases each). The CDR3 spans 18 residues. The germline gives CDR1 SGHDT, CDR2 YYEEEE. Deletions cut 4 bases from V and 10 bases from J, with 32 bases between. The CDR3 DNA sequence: TGTGCCAGCAGCCCCGATCCGGGACGCCATGGGACGAGGGTTGTCCAGTACTTC. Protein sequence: CASSPDPGRHGTRVVQYF.

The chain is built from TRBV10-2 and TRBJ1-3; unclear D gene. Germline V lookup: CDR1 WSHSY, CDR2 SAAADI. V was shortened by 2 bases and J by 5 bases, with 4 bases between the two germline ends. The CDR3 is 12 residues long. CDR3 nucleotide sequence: TGCGCCAGCAGTGAGCAGAGAAACACCATATATTTT. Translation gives CASSEQRNTIYF.

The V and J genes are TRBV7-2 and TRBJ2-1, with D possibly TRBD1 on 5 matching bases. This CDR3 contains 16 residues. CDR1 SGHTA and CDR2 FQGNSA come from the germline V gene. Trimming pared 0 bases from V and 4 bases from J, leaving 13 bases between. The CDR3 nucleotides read TGTGCCAGCAGCTTAGCGCCAACAGGCCCTTACAATGAGCAGTTCTTC. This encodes CASSLAPTGPYNEQFF.

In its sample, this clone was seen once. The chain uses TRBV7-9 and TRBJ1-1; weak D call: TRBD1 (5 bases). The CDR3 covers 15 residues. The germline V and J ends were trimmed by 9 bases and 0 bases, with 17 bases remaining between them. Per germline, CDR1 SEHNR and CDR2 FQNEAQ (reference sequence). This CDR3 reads CASSEGAVMNTEAFF. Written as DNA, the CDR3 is TGTGCCAGTTCGGAAGGGGCGGTTATGAACACTGAAGCTTTCTTT.

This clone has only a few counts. The DNA for the CDR3 is TGTGCCAGCAGCCCTACTTCCGGGGGGGCAGATACGCAGTATTTT. Translation gives CASSPTSGGADTQYF. The chain carries TRBV2 and TRBJ2-3; 8 bases agree with TRBD2. V shed 6 bases and J 4 bases; nucleotides not matched to a gene: 9. Germline values: CDR1 SNHLY, CDR2 FYNNEI. This CDR3 has 15 amino acids.

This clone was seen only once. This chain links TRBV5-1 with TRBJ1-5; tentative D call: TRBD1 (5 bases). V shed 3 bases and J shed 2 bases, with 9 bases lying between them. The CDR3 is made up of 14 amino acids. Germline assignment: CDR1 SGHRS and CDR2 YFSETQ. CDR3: CASSWGVGNQPQHF. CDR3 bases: TGCGCCAGCAGCTGGGGGGTTGGCAATCAGCCCCAGCATTTT.

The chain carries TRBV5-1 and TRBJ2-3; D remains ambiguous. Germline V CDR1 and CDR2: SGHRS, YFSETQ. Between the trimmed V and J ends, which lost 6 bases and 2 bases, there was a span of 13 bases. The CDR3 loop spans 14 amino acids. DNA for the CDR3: TGCGCCAGCACTCTTGGAGACTCCACAGATACGCAGTATTTT. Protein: CASTLGDSTDTQYF.

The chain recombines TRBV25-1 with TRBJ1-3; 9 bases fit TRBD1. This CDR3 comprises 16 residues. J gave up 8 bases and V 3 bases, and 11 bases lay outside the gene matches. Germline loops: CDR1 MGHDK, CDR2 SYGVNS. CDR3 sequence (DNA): TGTGCCAGCAGTGACTTATCTTTTGGACAGGGGTACACCATATATTTT. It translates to CASSDLSFGQGYTIYF.

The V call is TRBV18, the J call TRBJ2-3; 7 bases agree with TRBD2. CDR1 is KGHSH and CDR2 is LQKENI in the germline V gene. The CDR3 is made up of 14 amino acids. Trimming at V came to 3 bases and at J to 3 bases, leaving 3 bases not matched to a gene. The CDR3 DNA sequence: TGTGCCAGCTCACCTCGGGGGGTGACAGATACGCAGTATTTT. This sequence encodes CASSPRGVTDTQYF.

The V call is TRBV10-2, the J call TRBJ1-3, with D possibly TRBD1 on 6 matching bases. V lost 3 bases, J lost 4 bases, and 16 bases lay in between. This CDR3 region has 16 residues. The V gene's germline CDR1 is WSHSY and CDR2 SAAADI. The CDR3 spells CASSDLWQGHGNTIYF. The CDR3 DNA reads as TGCGCCAGCAGTGACCTATGGCAGGGGCACGGAAACACCATATATTTT.

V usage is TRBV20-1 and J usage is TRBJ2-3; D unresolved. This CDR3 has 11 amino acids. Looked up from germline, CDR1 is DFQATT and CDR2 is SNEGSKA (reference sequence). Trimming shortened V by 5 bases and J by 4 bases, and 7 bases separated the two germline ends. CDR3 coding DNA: TGCAGTGCTGGCCCCTCAGATACGCAGTATTTT. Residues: CSAGPSDTQYF.

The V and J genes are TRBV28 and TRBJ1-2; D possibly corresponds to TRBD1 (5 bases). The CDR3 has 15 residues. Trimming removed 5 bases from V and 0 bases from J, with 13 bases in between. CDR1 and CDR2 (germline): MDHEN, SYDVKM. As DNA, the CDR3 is TGTGCCAGCAGTGCCACAGGTTTAGCTAACTATGGCTACACCTTC. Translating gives CASSATGLANYGYTF.

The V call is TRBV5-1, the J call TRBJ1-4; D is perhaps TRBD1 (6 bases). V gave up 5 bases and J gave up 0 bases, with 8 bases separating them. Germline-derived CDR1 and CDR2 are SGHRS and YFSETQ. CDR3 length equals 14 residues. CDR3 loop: CASSRGATNEKLFF. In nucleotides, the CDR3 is TGCGCCAGCAGTAGGGGGGCAACTAATGAAAAACTGTTTTTT.

The CDR3 nucleotides read TGTGCCAGCAGCCGGGGGACTGCTAACTATGGCTACACCTTC. Translating gives CASSRGTANYGYTF. This chain uses TRBV5-4 with TRBJ1-2; the D gene is possibly TRBD1 (5 bases). Germline values: CDR1 SGHNT, CDR2 YYREEE (reference sequence). V gave up 4 bases and J gave up 0 bases, with 10 bases separating them. The CDR3 is made up of 14 amino acids.

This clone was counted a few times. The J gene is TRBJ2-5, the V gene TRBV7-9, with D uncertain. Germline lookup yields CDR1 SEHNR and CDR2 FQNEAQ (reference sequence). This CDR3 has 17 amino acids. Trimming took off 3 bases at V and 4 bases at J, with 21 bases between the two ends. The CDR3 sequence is CASSLSLRASLTETQYF. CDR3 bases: TGTGCCAGCAGCTTGTCACTTCGGGCCTCGCTTACAGAGACCCAGTACTTC.

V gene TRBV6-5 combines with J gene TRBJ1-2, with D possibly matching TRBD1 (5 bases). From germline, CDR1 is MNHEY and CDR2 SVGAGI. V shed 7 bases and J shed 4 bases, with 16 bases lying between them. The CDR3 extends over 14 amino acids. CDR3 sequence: CASKRDPRAYGYTF. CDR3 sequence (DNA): TGTGCCAGCAAACGGGACCCCCGTGCCTATGGCTACACCTTC.

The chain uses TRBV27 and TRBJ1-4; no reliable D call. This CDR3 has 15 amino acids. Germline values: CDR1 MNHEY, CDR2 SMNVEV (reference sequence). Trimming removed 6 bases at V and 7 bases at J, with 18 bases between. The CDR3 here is CASSPNRLLSEKLFF. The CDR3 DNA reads TGTGCCAGCAGCCCTAACCGACTCCTCAGTGAAAAACTGTTTTTT.

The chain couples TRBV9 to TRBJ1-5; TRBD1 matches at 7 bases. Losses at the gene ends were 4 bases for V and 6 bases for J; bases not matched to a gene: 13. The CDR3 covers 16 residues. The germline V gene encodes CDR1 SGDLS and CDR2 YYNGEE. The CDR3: CASSPSAEGAGQPQHF. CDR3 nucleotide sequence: TGTGCCAGCAGCCCATCCGCGGAGGGGGCCGGTCAGCCCCAGCATTTT.

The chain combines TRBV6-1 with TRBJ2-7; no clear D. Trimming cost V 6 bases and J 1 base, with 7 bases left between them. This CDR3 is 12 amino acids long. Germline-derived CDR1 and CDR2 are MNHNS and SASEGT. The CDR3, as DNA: TGTGCCAGCAGCCATTGGTCCTACGAGCAGTACTTC. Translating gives CASSHWSYEQYF.

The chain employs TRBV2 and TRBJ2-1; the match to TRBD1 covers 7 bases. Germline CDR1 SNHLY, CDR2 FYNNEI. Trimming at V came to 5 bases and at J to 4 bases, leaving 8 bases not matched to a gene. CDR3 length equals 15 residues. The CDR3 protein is CASSPTGALYNEQFF. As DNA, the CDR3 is TGTGCCAGCAGTCCTACAGGGGCCCTATACAATGAGCAGTTCTTC.

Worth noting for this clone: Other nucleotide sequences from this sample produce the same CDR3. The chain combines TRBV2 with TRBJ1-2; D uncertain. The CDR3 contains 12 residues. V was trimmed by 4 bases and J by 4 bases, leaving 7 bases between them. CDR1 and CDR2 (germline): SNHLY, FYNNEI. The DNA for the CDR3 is TGTGCCAGCAGTGTTGAAGGCTATGGCTACACCTTC. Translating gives CASSVEGYGYTF.

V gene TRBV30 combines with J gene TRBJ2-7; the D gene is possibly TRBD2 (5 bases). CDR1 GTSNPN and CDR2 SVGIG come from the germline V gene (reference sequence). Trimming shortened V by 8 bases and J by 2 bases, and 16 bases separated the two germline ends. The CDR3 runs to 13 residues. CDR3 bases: TGTGCCGGAGAACGGACGGGAACCTACGAGCAGTACTTC. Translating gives CAGERTGTYEQYF.

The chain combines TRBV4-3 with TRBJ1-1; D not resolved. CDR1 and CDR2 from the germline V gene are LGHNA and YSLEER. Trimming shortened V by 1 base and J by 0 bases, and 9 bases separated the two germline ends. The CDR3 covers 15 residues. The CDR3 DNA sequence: TGCGCCAGCAGCCAAGTCGCAGATCTGAACACTGAAGCTTTCTTT. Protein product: CASSQVADLNTEAFF.

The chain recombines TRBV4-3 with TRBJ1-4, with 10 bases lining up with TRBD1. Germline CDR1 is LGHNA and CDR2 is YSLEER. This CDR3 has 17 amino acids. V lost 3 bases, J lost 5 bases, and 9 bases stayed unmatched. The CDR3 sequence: CASSQAGQGVLNEKLFF. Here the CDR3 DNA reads TGCGCCAGCAGCCAGGCTGGACAGGGGGTGTTGAATGAAAAACTGTTTTTT.

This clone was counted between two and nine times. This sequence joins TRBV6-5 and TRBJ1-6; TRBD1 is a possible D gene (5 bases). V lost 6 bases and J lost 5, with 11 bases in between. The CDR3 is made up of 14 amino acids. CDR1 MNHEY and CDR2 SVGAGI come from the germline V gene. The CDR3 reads CASRGSGDNSPLHF. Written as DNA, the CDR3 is TGTGCCAGCAGGGGGTCGGGGGATAATTCACCCCTCCACTTT.

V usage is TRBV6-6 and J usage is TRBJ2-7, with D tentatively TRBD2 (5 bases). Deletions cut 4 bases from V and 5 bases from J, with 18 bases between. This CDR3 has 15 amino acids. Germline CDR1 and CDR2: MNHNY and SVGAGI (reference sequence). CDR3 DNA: TGTGCCAGCAGTTCCAGCGGCGGGCGGCTGCACGAGCAGTACTTC. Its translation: CASSSSGGRLHEQYF.

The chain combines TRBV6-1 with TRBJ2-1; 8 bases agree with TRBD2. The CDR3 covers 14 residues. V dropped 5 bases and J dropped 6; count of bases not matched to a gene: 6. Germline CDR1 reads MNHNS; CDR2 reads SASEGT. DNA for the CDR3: TGTGCCAGCAGTCGGGGGGGGATCCCCAATGAGCAGTTCTTC. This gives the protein CASSRGGIPNEQFF.

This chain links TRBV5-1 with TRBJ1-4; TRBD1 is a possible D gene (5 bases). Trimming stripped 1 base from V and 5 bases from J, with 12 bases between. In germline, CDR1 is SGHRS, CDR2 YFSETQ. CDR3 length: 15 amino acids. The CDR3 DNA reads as TGCGCCAGCAGCTTGCAGGGCACCCTGAATGAAAAACTGTTTTTT. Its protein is CASSLQGTLNEKLFF.

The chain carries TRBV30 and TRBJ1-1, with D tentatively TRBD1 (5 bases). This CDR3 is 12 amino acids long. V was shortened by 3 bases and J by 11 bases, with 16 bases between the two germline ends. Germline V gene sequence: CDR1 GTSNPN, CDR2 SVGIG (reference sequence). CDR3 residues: CAWSSGTSAAFF. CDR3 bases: TGTGCCTGGAGCTCCGGGACTTCTGCCGCTTTCTTT.